The source of this T cell receptor (beta chain) is a study of Tregs in tolerant kidney transplant recipients. Profiling relied on immunoSEQ multiplex PCR, and the TCRdb table lists in-frame clones only, not all of them. Counted here are about 240,000 clones, around 82% occurring once; the ten biggest clones make up about 0.58%. Unstimulated regulatory T cells (CD4+CD25+CD127-), CD4+CD25- non-regulatory cells, CD4 and CD8 cells were FACS-sorted from thawed PBMCs. The source of this sequence is a human donor in good health. Sequencing was performed on CD4+ T cells from blood.

Here the CDR3 reads CASSYTTNEKLFF. As DNA, the CDR3 is TGTGCCAGCAGTTACACAACTAATGAAAAACTGTTTTTT. This chain links TRBV6-5 with TRBJ1-4; D unclear. Germline-derived CDR1 and CDR2 are MNHEY and SVGAGI. The ends were cut back, 2 bases at V and 0 bases at J, with 1 base in the middle. The CDR3 has 13 residues.